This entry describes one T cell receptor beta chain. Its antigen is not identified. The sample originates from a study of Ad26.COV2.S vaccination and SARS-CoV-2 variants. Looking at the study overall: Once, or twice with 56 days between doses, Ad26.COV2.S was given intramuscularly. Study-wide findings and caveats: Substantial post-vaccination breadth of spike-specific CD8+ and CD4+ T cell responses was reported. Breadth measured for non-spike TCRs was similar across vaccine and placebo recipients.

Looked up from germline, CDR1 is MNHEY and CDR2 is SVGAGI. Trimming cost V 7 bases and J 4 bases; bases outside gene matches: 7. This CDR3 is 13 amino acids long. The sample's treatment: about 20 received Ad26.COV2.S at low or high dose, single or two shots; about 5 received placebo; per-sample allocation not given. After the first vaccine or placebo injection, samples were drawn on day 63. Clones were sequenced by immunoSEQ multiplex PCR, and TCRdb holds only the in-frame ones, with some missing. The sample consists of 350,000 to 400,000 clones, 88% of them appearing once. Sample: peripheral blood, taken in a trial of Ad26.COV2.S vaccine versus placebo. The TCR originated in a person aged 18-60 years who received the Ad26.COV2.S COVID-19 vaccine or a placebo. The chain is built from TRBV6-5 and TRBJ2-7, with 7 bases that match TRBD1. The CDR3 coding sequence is TGTGCCAGCAAGGGGGCAGGCTTTTACGAGCAGTACTTC. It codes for CASKGAGFYEQYF.